This T cell receptor beta chain was profiled in a study of blood T cell repertoires in COVID-19 (TCRdb year 2020). Looking at the study overall: Samples covering the acute and convalescent phases of COVID-19 were provided by collaborators in the United States, Italy and Spain. Subjects who had been exposed to COVID-19, were actively infected with it, or had recovered from it provided the deeply sampled blood TCRbeta repertoires that made up the dataset. The sample metadata nearly always contained a de-identified subject ID, COVID-19 status, age in years and sex. Samples came from the ongoing ImmuneRACE study (first 160 participants) plus 1,254 subjects from 6 global collaborators. Where HLA class I and class II types were available, the types were taken from metadata supplied by the sample provider, not from assay-based typing. The material from the prospective study consisted of cDNA or gDNA derived from T cells, B-cell-depleted T cells, or PBMCs. The repertoires were released in a freely available public database meant as a resource for research on the immune response to SARS-CoV-2.

The germline V gene (reference sequence) supplies CDR1 LNHDA and CDR2 SQIVND. Its CDR3 holds 15 amino acids, cysteine through phenylalanine. CDR3 DNA is the only sequence kept; it has 45 bases, read in frame from the first base. Trimming leaves V shorter by 4 bases and J shorter by 8 bases, with the junction holding 11 bases beyond the gene matches. What the work shows at the level of the full study, not this receptor alone: The amount of clinical and demographic metadata varied by source and participant and was provided uncurated.

With regard to this clone: It has no known antigen specificity. Base qualities are not provided; no much larger clone lies one nucleotide away.

The immunoSEQ Assay, a bias-controlled multiplex PCR, was used to amplify TCRbeta CDR3 regions from genomic DNA. As for the original processing: The number of nucleated cells in each sample was estimated by amplification of reference gene primers within the assay. Sequence reads were collapsed and filtered to measure the absolute abundance of every unique TCRbeta CDR3 rearrangement. For each sample, productive Simpson clonality was calculated by taking the square root of Simpson's diversity index across productive rearrangements. Sourced from immuneACCESS, this table was stored by TCRdb with only in-frame sequences that have V and J called. A share of the clones is absent; for the studies checked, an unresolved V gene accounts for under half, and the remainder has no known explanation. V and J calls and clone size come straight from that table; D and trimming were deduced from the DNA. For this sample the table gives over 30,000 clones, of which roughly 80% were detected only once. About 31% of the sample belongs to the ten largest clones.

Each collaborating institution followed its own protocols to collect whole blood in K2EDTA tubes. Collaborator samples were shipped for TCRbeta analysis as frozen whole blood, isolated PBMCs, or DNA extracted from either sample type. The source of this sequence is a man older than 75 with active or convalescent COVID-19. The sequenced sample was peripheral blood. This sequence uses TRBV19 and TRBJ1-1; 9 central bases correspond to TRBD1. The CDR3 here reads CASSNPGTGRFEAFF. The DNA sequence is TGTGCCAGTAGTAACCCCGGGACAGGGCGGTTCGAAGCTTTCTTT.